This T cell receptor (beta chain) stems from a study of blood T cell repertoires in COVID-19. Overall study: Samples taken during acute and convalescent COVID-19 were collected in the United States, Italy and Spain. Sample material is recorded as cDNA or gDNA derived from T cells, B-cell-depleted T cells, or PBMCs.

Germline trimming cut 0 bases from V and 13 bases from J; bases unmatched to any gene: 3. This CDR3 has 12 residues. CDR1 SGHNT and CDR2 YENEEA come from the germline V gene. Study processing details: Quantification of nucleated cells was approximated via reference gene primer amplification. Clones were read by immunoSEQ multiplex PCR, and TCRdb kept only the in-frame ones, dropping some. From that table come the V and J calls and clone size; the DNA was used to work out D and trimming. There are approximately 70,000 clones in the sample; about nine tenths occur only once, and around 9.9% lies in the top ten.

Sequencing was done on a sample of peripheral blood. The TCR sequence derives from an older man with active or convalescent COVID-19. The V gene is TRBV11-3, the J gene TRBJ2-1; 7 bases agree with TRBD1. Written as DNA, the CDR3 is TGTGCCAGCAGCTTAGACGACAGGGTCCAGTTCTTC. This encodes CASSLDDRVQFF.